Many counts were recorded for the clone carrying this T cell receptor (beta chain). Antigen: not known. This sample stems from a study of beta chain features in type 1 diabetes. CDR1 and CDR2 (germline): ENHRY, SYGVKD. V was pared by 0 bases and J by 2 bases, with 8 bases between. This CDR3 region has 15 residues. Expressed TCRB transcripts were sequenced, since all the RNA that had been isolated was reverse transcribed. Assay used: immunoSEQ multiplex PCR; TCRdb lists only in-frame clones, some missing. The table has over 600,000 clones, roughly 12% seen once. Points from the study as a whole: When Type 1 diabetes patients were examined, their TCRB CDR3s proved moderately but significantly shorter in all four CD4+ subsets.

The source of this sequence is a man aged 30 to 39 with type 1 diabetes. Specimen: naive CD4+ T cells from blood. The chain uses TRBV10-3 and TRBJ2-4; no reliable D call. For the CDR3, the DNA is TGTGCCATCAGTGAGTCGGGTGGGACCAAAAACATTCAGTACTTC. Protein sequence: CAISESGGTKNIQYF.